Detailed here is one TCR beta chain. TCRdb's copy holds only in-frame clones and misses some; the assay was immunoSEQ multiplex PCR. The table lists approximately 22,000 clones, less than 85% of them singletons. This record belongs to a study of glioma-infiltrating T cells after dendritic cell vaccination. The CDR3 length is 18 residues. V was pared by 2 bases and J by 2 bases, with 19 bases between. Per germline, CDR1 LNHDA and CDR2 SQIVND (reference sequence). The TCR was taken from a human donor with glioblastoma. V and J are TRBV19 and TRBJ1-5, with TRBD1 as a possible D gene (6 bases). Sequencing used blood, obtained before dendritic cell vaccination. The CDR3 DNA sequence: TGTGCCAGTAGTATACCGGGACAAGTTTATACGCGCAATCAGCCCCAGCATTTT. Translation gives CASSIPGQVYTRNQPQHF.